This TCR beta chain was recorded in a study of graft-versus-host responses after intestinal transplantation. Trimming pared 10 bases from V and 10 bases from J, leaving 20 bases between. Germline CDR1 is MNHEY and CDR2 is SVGAGI. The CDR3 spans 14 residues. This table comes from immunoSEQ multiplex PCR, and its TCRdb copy is limited to in-frame clones, with some not included. The data contain 12,000 or so clones, about 89% of them seen just once; the ten biggest clones take up 3% to 4%. Documented time point: postoperative day 105 after intestinal transplantation (dayNNNN = postoperative day). The TCR sequence derives from a human patient who received an intestinal transplant, so some T cells may come from the graft donor. Sequencing used PBMCs, obtained 105 days after intestinal transplantation. V usage is TRBV6-5 and J usage is TRBJ1-6; D may be TRBD1 (6 bases). The CDR3 loop reads CAIESGRGESPLHF. The CDR3 DNA reads TGTGCCATCGAGTCCGGCAGGGGTGAGTCACCCCTCCACTTT.